This T cell receptor (beta chain) was recorded in a study of blood T cell repertoires in COVID-19. On the study more broadly: COVID-19 samples, acute and convalescent, were from the United States, Italy and Spain. PBMCs, B-cell-depleted T cells, or T cells were the source of the cDNA or gDNA that made up the material.

In the study's own analysis: By means of reference gene primer amplification, nucleated cell counts were estimated. The method was immunoSEQ multiplex PCR; TCRdb's version includes in-frame clones alone and lacks a portion of them. V and J calls and clone size are as listed in that table; D and trimming were resolved from the DNA. Of 40,000 or so clones listed, approximately 85% are singletons. Germline lookup yields CDR1 MNHEY and CDR2 SVGAGI. V was trimmed by 6 bases and J by 5 bases, leaving 14 bases between them. The CDR3 is made up of 14 amino acids. J is TRBJ2-1 and V is TRBV6-5; TRBD2 is a possible D gene (7 bases). The receptor was isolated from a human donor in a cohort sampled during active COVID-19. The sequenced sample consisted of peripheral blood. DNA for the CDR3: TGTGCCAGCAGGCGGGGGCAGGCCAACAATGAGCAGTTCTTC. Protein sequence: CASRRGQANNEQFF.